In this sample, the clone carrying this T cell receptor beta chain turned up many times. What it binds is unknown. The data were taken from a study of T cells in Graves' hyperthyroidism and ophthalmopathy. Study conclusions and caveats: Median prediction lead before ophthalmopathy onset was around 6.9 months with the model. From stable hyperthyroidism, ophthalmopathy was separated by a 13 V-J model.

Stable Graves' hyperthyroidism meant no ophthalmopathy progression within 18 months. Patients aged 18 to 65 with hyperthyroidism were newly diagnosed, with duration under 2 months. TCR beta CDR3 regions were amplified from RNA transcripts. The primer set for the first-round RT-PCR of the TCR CDR3 was HTBI. TCRdb reanalysed the multiplex PCR reads using MiXCR and keeps one entry per CDR3 protein. The sample carries about 380,000 distinct CDR3 sequences, around 14% recorded once. Germline V lookup: CDR1 DFQATT, CDR2 SNEGSKA (reference sequence). The CDR3 consists of 15 residues. The V gene end was trimmed by 0 bases and the J gene end by 4 bases; junction bases not matched to a gene: 9.

Sequences were obtained from blood. This chain uses TRBV20-1 with TRBJ2-7, with TRBD2 matching 7 bases. This clonotype was obtained from a woman aged 60 to 75 with Graves' hyperthyroidism. The CDR3 loop reads CSARDLRGSDYEQYF. DNA of the CDR3: TGCAGTGCTAGAGATCTTCGCGGGAGTGATTACGAGCAGTACTTC.